Listed below are T cell receptor beta chains from one sample, sequenced in a study of shared clonotypes between healthy human individuals. Data came from immunoSEQ multiplex PCR; TCRdb stores just in-frame clones and leaves some out. The sample consists of 450,000 to 600,000 clones, 60% to 85% of them appearing once. The source material was PBMCs. These receptor sequences come from a woman aged 40 to 50 in good health. Some clones in this sample may be carry-over from other donors' samples. Both conserved end residues are part of each CDR3. Each record gives: J gene, CDR3 length, D gene, clone size, V gene, CDR3 protein, CDR3 DNA. The D gene is left open where the match is weak. Size values are once, few and many counts, or a class for expanded clones, and some rows have none.

TRBJ1-5	13	NA	NA	TRBV7-2	CASSSGRGQPQHF	TGTGCCAGCAGCTCGGGCCGGGGGCAGCCCCAGCATTTT
TRBJ2-7	18	TRBD2	NA	TRBV5-3	CARSPGTSGPESSYEQYF	TGTGCCAGAAGCCCCGGGACTAGCGGGCCAGAGAGCTCCTACGAGCAGTACTTC
TRBJ2-1	13	NA	NA	TRBV19	CASSITAGYEQFF	TGTGCCAGTAGTATTACAGCAGGCTATGAGCAGTTCTTC
TRBJ2-7	14	TRBD2	few	TRBV28	CASSLAGGPNEQYF	TGTGCCAGCAGTTTGGCGGGAGGGCCGAACGAGCAGTACTTC
TRBJ2-7	12	NA	NA	TRBV5-1	CASSLQAYEQYF	TGCGCCAGCAGCTTACAAGCCTACGAGCAGTACTTC
TRBJ2-3	12	NA	many	TRBV30	CAWSGSTDTQYF	TGTGCCTGGAGCGGGAGCACAGATACGCAGTATTTT
TRBJ2-1	14	TRBD2	NA	TRBV19	CASSRGGSYNEQFF	TGTGCCAGTAGTAGGGGAGGGTCCTACAATGAGCAGTTCTTC
TRBJ1-2	17	TRBD1	NA	TRBV28	CASSTGTGGLPNYGYTF	TGTGCCAGCAGTACTGGGACAGGGGGCCTCCCTAACTATGGCTACACCTTC
TRBJ1-1	13	NA	many	TRBV10-2	CASKSTGDSGAFF	TGCGCCAGCAAATCGACGGGAGACTCTGGGGCTTTCTTT
TRBJ2-2	15	NA	few	TRBV4-2	CASSQDSGDPGELFF	TGTGCCAGCAGCCAAGATTCGGGGGACCCCGGGGAGCTGTTTTTT
TRBJ2-7	14	NA	NA	TRBV7-9	CASSLGHSSYEQYF	TGTGCCAGCAGCTTGGGACATAGCTCCTACGAGCAGTACTTC
TRBJ2-4	14	NA	NA	TRBV7-9	CASSSGTAKNIQYF	TGTGCCAGCAGCTCCGGGACAGCCAAAAACATTCAGTACTTC
TRBJ2-1	15	TRBD2	NA	TRBV29-1	CSVEGGTSAYNEQFF	TGCAGCGTTGAAGGAGGGACTAGCGCCTACAATGAGCAGTTCTTC
TRBJ2-2	16	NA	once	TRBV4-2	CASSQDFSQNTGELFF	TGTGCCAGCAGCCAAGATTTCAGCCAGAACACCGGGGAGCTGTTTTTT
TRBJ2-7	14	NA	NA	TRBV7-3	CASSPGVVVGEQYF	TGTGCCAGCAGCCCGGGGGTAGTCGTGGGGGAGCAGTACTTC